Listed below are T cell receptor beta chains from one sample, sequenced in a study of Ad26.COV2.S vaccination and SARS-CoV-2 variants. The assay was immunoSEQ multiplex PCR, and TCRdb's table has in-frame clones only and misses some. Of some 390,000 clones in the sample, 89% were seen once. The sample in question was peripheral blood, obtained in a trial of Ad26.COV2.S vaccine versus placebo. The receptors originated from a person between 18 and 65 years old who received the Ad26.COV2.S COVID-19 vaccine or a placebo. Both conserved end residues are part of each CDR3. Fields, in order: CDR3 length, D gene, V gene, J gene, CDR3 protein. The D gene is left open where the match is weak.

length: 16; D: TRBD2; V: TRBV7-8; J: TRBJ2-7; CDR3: CASSLIRSGSNDEQYF
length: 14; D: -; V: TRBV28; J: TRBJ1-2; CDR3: CASSLRGSNYGYTF
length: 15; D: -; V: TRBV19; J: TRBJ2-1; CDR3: CASSIFRAPYNEQFF
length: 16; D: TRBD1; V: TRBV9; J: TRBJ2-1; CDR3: CASSVVPGQGDNEQFF
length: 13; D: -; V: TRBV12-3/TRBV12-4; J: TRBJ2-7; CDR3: CASSLRGSYEQYF
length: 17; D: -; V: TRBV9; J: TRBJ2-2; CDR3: CASSVDPVGGSTGELFF
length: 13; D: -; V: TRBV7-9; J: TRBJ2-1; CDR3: CASSPSLANEQFF
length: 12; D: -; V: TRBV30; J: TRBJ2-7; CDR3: CAWKGGTYEQYF
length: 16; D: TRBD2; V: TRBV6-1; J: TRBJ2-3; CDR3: CASSVTSGRASDTQYF
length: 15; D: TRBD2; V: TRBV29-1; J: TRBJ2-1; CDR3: CSVGLAGGSYNEQFF
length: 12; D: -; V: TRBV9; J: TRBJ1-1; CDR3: CASSATNTEAFF
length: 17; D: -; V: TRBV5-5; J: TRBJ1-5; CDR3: CASSLAAGGVSNQPQHF
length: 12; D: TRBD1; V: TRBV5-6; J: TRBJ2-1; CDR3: CASSLDRGEQFF
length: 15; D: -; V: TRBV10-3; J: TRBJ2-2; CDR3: CAIRVAVANTGELFF
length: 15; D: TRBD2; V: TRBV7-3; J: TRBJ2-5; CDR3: CASSQGLAGKETQYF
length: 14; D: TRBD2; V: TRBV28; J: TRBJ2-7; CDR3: CASTLLAGGYEQYF
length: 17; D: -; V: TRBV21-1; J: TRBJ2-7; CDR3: CASSKKTHGLAAYEQYF
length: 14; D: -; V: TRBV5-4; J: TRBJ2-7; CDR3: CASSSQGGSYEQYF